The clone carrying this TCR beta chain came up many times. Its specificity is not known. Construction of TCR beta libraries was performed using quantitative 5'-RACE with molecular barcodes. TCRdb re-derived calls from the 5' RACE reads in MiXCR, one entry per CDR3 protein. Of fewer than 550,000 distinct CDR3 sequences listed, roughly 5% are singletons. CDR1 is MNHNS and CDR2 is SASEGT in the germline V gene. The CDR3 loop spans 13 amino acids. V lost 7 bases, J lost 4 bases, and 13 bases lay in between. This entry comes from a study of CD8 T cells in ankylosing spondylitis. Study outcomes and limitations: Within ankylosing spondylitis blood, a TCR beta motif made up of seven to nine highly homologous variants appeared to be characteristic. Prior work had noted some motif variants in reactive arthritis blood and synovial fluid. As for the disease-linked clones, they showed a CD8+ phenotype and occurred at relatively low frequencies in peripheral blood. According to the report, clones linked to the disease were significantly enriched in matched synovial fluid samples taken from ankylosing spondylitis patients.

Sequencing was performed on blood, either unsorted or a sorted T cell fraction (not recorded which). The V call is TRBV6-1, the J call TRBJ1-2; the D is unclear. The receptor was derived from a male donor with ankylosing spondylitis. CDR3 sequence reads: CASIPPAGYGYTF. CDR3 DNA: TGTGCCAGCATCCCCCCGGCGGGCTATGGCTACACCTTC.